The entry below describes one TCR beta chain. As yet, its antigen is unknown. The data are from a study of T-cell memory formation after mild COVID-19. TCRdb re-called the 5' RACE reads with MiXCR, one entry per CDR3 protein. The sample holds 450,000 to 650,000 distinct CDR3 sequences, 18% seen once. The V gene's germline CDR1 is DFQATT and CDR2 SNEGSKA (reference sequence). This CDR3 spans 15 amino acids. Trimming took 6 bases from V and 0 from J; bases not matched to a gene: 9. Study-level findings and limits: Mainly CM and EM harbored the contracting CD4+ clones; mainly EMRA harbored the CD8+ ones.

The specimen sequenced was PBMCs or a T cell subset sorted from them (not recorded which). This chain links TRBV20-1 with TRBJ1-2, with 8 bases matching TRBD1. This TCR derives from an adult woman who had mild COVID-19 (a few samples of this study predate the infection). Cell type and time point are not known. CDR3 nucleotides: TGCAGTGCCGAACTCGACAGGGGCCCTAACTATGGCTACACCTTC. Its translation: CSAELDRGPNYGYTF.